The 21 T cell receptor beta chains listed next were all sequenced from one sample in a study of T-cell reconstitution after alpha-beta-depleted transplantation in children. A library of TCRbeta sequences, prepared with unique molecular identifiers, was generated. Each CDR3 protein is one row after TCRdb ran MiXCR on the PCR reads. The table lists approximately 240,000 distinct CDR3 sequences, approximately 11% of them singletons. The specimen was PBMCs, collected before TCRalphabeta/CD19-depleted stem cell transplant. The receptors derive from a child in the first two years of life with acute myeloid leukemia, due to receive a stem cell transplant.

In this sample, this clonotype turned up many times. The rearrangement links TRBV19 to TRBJ2-2; D possibly corresponds to TRBD1 (6 bases). The V end lost 9 bases, the J end lost 0 bases, and 17 bases lay between the germline ends. CDR3 size: 16 residues. Per the germline V gene, CDR1 is LNHDA and CDR2 is SQIVND (reference sequence). CDR3 bases: TGTGCCAGCCATGAACAGGGTGACGCGAACACCGGGGAGCTGTTTTTT. Residues: CASHEQGDANTGELFF.

This clonotype was observed once. Possible read error: a much larger clone is one base away. The chain employs TRBV20-1 and TRBJ1-1, with D possibly TRBD1 on 6 matching bases. The CDR3 has 14 amino acids. CDR1 is DFQATT, CDR2 SNEGSKA, per germline (reference sequence). CDR3 coding DNA: TGCAGTGCTAGAACCTCTACAGGGCACACTGAAGCTCTCTTT. This gives the protein CSARTSTGHTEALF.

Comments on this clonotype: This may come from a read error, since a much larger clone is one base off. The conserved phenylalanine or tryptophan normally closing the CDR3 is absent here, so this likely arose from a read error. The CDR3 loop reads CASSPEDLQETQYL. The DNA for the CDR3 is TGTGCCAGCTCCCCGGAGGACTTACAAGAGACCCAGTACTTG. The chain employs TRBV18 and TRBJ2-5; perhaps TRBD2 as D (5 bases). CDR3 length equals 14 residues. V gave up 6 bases and J gave up 2 bases, with 13 bases separating them. Per germline, CDR1 KGHSH and CDR2 LQKENI.

Notes on this clonotype: Given a much more abundant clone one base away, this may be a read error. The V call is TRBV20-1, the J call TRBJ2-3; a weak D match, TRBD2 (6 bases). Germline V gene sequence: CDR1 DFQATT, CDR2 SNEGSKA (reference sequence). This CDR3 contains 16 residues. The CDR3 is CCARGGDPRGTDTQYF. Here the CDR3 DNA reads TGCTGTGCTAGAGGCGGGGATCCGAGGGGCACAGATACGCAGTATTTT.

This clonotype was found many times. The gene calls are TRBV7-9 and TRBJ2-3; weak D call: TRBD2 (5 bases). The CDR3 loop spans 15 amino acids. V was pared by 2 bases and J by 12 bases, with 21 bases between. The germline V gene encodes CDR1 SEHNR and CDR2 FQNEAQ (reference sequence). In nucleotides, the CDR3 is TGTGCCAGCAGCTTAAGCGGCACAGCGGCAGTTACACAGTATTTT. The encoded protein is CASSLSGTAAVTQYF.

Points on this clonotype: Just one base apart from a much larger clone, this may be a read error. This rearrangement joins TRBV3-1 to TRBJ2-2; D not certain. From germline, CDR1 is LGHDT and CDR2 YNNKEL (reference sequence). This CDR3 contains 15 residues. This chain's CDR3 is CASRPWSPNTWELFF. In DNA form, the CDR3 reads TGTGCCTCGAGGCCGTGGTCGCCGAACACCTGGGAGCTGTTTTTT.

This clonotype was seen repeatedly, ten times or more. The chain combines TRBV12-3 or TRBV12-4 with TRBJ2-1; 7 bases are shared with TRBD2. V gave up 3 bases and J gave up 0 bases; unmatched junction bases: 8. This CDR3 contains 17 residues. Written as DNA, the CDR3 is TGTGCCAGCAGTTTCGCTAGCGGTTCTAGCTCCTACAATGAGCAGTTCTTC. Its protein product is CASSFASGSSSYNEQFF.

There are many counts of this clonotype. The genes are TRBV5-1 and TRBJ2-7; TRBD1 aligns across 10 bases. This CDR3 has 15 residues. The V and J ends lost 2 bases and 6 bases, in that order; junction bases with no gene match: 8. Germline V lookup: CDR1 SGHRS, CDR2 YFSETQ. The CDR3 is CASSFGSGTGVEQYF. DNA for the CDR3: TGCGCCAGCAGCTTCGGCTCCGGGACAGGGGTCGAGCAGTACTTC.

This clonotype occurred once. In DNA, the CDR3 is TGCAGTGCTAGACCCGGGTCCGGGGATTCTCCTATCACAGATACGCAGTATTTT. It specifies CSARPGSGDSPITDTQYF. The rearrangement uses TRBV20-1 and TRBJ2-3; weak D call: TRBD2 (5 bases). Germline V CDR1 and CDR2: DFQATT, SNEGSKA (reference sequence). Trimming removed 2 bases from V and 2 bases from J, with 23 bases in between. The CDR3 consists of 18 residues.

This clonotype was picked up many times. This chain joins TRBV19 and TRBJ1-5, with a tentative D call TRBD1 (5 bases). Per the germline V gene, CDR1 is LNHDA and CDR2 is SQIVND (reference sequence). Trimming shortened V by 3 bases and J by 6 bases, and 12 bases separated the two germline ends. This CDR3 contains 14 residues. DNA for the CDR3: TGTGCCAGTAGTATTAAGGGGTTCGGTCAGCCCCAGCATTTT. Translated: CASSIKGFGQPQHF. Based on the CDR3 plus reference TRBV19 and TRBJ1-5, the full variable domain is DGGITQSPKYLFRKEGQNVTLSCEQNLNHDAMYWYRQDPGQGLRLIYYSQIVNDFQKGDIAEGYSVSREKKESFPLTVTSAQKNPTAFYLCASSIKGFGQPQHFGDGTRLSIL.

The rearrangement uses TRBV5-5 and TRBJ1-4; D is perhaps TRBD1 (5 bases). The CDR3 extends over 14 amino acids. V was trimmed by 3 bases and J by 6 bases, leaving 12 bases between them. Germline V gene lookup returns CDR1 SGHKS and CDR2 YYEKEE (reference sequence). This chain's CDR3 is CASSSPRGDEKLFF. CDR3 nucleotide sequence: TGTGCCAGCAGCTCCCCGCGGGGGGATGAAAAACTGTTTTTT.

This clonotype was recorded many times. The chain uses TRBV27 and TRBJ2-7, with 13 bases fitting TRBD2. The CDR3 extends over 19 amino acids. Germline-derived CDR1 and CDR2 are MNHEY and SMNVEV (reference sequence). Trimming took 5 bases from V and 2 from J; bases not matched to a gene: 15. CDR3 DNA: TGTGCCAGCAGTCCTAGGGGAGGACTAGCGGGAGTCGTGCCCTACGAGCAGTACTTC. It specifies CASSPRGGLAGVVPYEQYF.

This clonotype was detected many times. The J gene is TRBJ2-3, the V gene TRBV20-1; 11 nucleotides match TRBD2. The CDR3 has 15 residues. Losses at the gene ends were 4 bases for V and 4 bases for J; bases not matched to a gene: 7. Per the germline V gene, CDR1 is DFQATT and CDR2 is SNEGSKA (reference sequence). The CDR3 sequence is CSANPLAGAPDTQYF. In DNA form, the CDR3 reads TGCAGTGCTAACCCACTAGCGGGAGCTCCAGATACGCAGTATTTT.

This clonotype was seen many times. The gene calls are TRBV3-1 and TRBJ2-5, with TRBD2 matching 15 bases. Germline assignment: CDR1 LGHDT and CDR2 YNNKEL (reference sequence). The CDR3 extends over 17 amino acids. J was trimmed by 5 bases and V by 3 bases; bases with no gene match: 7. CDR3 coding DNA: TGTGCCAGCAGCCAGGCGGGACTAGCGGGAGGAACGGAGACCCAGTACTTC. Protein sequence: CASSQAGLAGGTETQYF.

This clonotype appeared many times. The chain has TRBV5-1 and TRBJ2-3, with 12 bases fitting TRBD2. The CDR3 sequence is 18 residues long. From germline, CDR1 is SGHRS and CDR2 YFSETQ. Germline trimming cut 0 bases from V and 0 bases from J; bases unmatched to any gene: 5. Here the CDR3 reads CASSLGLAGAPSTDTQYF. The DNA for the CDR3 is TGCGCCAGCAGCTTGGGACTAGCGGGAGCTCCGAGCACAGATACGCAGTATTTT.

This clonotype was picked up many times. This chain uses TRBV28 with TRBJ1-4, with 9 bases identical to TRBD1. V gave up 3 bases and J gave up 8 bases; unmatched junction bases: 4. Germline CDR1 is MDHEN and CDR2 is SYDVKM. The CDR3 length is 14 residues. The CDR3 reads CASSFTGGGEKLFF. In DNA, the CDR3 is TGTGCCAGCAGTTTCACAGGGGGCGGGGAAAAACTGTTTTTT.

At least ten counts were recorded for this clonotype. The chain is built from TRBV30 and TRBJ2-1; D possibly matches TRBD1 or TRBD2 (6 bases each). The germline V and J ends were trimmed by 2 bases and 4 bases, with 9 bases remaining between them. The CDR3 has 13 residues. Germline V gene data show CDR1 as GTSNPN and CDR2 as SVGIG (reference sequence). CDR3 DNA sequence: TGTGCCTGGAGTTGGGGGGCGTACAATGAGCAGTTCTTC. Encoded protein: CAWSWGAYNEQFF.

This rearrangement joins TRBV19 to TRBJ2-7; a possible D gene is TRBD2 (5 bases). V was pared by 5 bases and J by 4 bases, with 18 bases between. Germline assignment: CDR1 LNHDA and CDR2 SQIVND (reference sequence). This CDR3 region has 15 residues. As DNA, the CDR3 is TGTGCCAGTAGTTCCACGACTATGTCTGGGTACGAGCAGTACTTC. Translating gives CASSSTTMSGYEQYF.

This clonotype has a count of ten or more. The gene calls are TRBV10-3 and TRBJ2-7; 7 bases are a match to TRBD2. The V and J ends lost 6 bases and 3 bases, in that order; junction bases with no gene match: 8. The CDR3 consists of 14 residues. Per the germline V gene, CDR1 is ENHRY and CDR2 is SYGVKD. The CDR3 sequence is CAISSGTIFYEQYF. The CDR3 nucleotides are TGTGCCATCAGCTCCGGGACTATCTTCTACGAGCAGTACTTC.

The V call is TRBV7-2, the J call TRBJ2-1, with TRBD2 matching 9 bases. There are 17 residues in the CDR3. Germline trimming cut 9 bases from V and 6 bases from J; bases unmatched to any gene: 18. Germline V CDR1 and CDR2: SGHTA, FQGNSA. Here the CDR3 DNA reads TGTGCCAGTAGCAATAGAGGGGGGCGGGAGGGCCTCAATGAGCAGTTCTTC. This encodes CASSNRGGREGLNEQFF.

The table lists this clonotype with a few counts. The genes are TRBV18 and TRBJ1-4; weak D call: TRBD1 (6 bases). The V end was cut by 3 bases, the J end by 8 bases, with 13 bases between. The CDR3 has 14 amino acids. Germline V lookup: CDR1 KGHSH, CDR2 LQKENI. DNA of the CDR3: TGTGCCAGCTCACCTGGAGGGGGATCGGAAAAACTGTTTTTT. Its protein is CASSPGGGSEKLFF.